The entry that follows covers one T cell receptor (beta chain) sequence. In the original analysis: Researchers report that nucleated cell counts were estimated from reference gene primer amplification. Produced via immunoSEQ multiplex PCR; TCRdb's table is partial and in-frame only. From that table come the V and J calls and clone size; the DNA was used to work out D and trimming. Among some 180,000 clones listed, roughly 91% were seen once. The data were obtained in a study of blood T cell repertoires in COVID-19. Across the whole study: Samples representing acute and convalescent COVID-19 were sourced from the United States, Italy and Spain. Sources were T cells, B-cell-depleted T cells, or PBMCs; the material itself was cDNA or gDNA.

The Seattle patients joined while their infection was active and were tracked longitudinally afterward. Germline CDR1 and CDR2: SEHNR and FQNEAQ (reference sequence). There are 16 residues in the CDR3. The V and J ends lost 5 bases and 3 bases respectively, with 17 bases between them. The sequence was collected from a man between 18 and 35 years old with COVID-19, enrolled during active disease. The sample was peripheral blood. This chain uses TRBV7-9 with TRBJ1-5, with D possibly TRBD1 on 5 matching bases. The CDR3 DNA sequence: TGTGCCAGCAGCCCCGGGACTGTGGGGACCAATCAGCCCCAGCATTTT. Its protein is CASSPGTVGTNQPQHF.